The rows below give T cell receptor beta chains drawn from one sample of a study of blood T cell repertoires in COVID-19. Sequencing used immunoSEQ multiplex PCR; TCRdb keeps in-frame clones, though not all of them. The sample lists roughly 250,000 clones, about 81% seen once, with 9.5% to 15% in the top ten. Sequencing was carried out using peripheral blood. These receptors came from a woman aged 55-69 years with active or convalescent COVID-19. CDR3s leave out the opening cysteine and the closing phenylalanine or tryptophan.

TRBV2 ASRRDRGNQETQY
TRBV9 ASSGDGYLRDGYT
TRBV2 ASRGTGTEAF
TRBV7-9 ASSLVVSGNTIY
TRBV7-9 ASSFQGGNQPQH
TRBV5-4 ASSSRQGFYEQY
TRBV18 ASSSRDEQY
TRBV18 ASSLTGTEVYEQY
TRBV23-1 ASSQCDRGISGWAPNQPQH
TRBV7-2 ASSTFDSPYGYT
TRBV9 ASSVGGASTDTQY
TRBV30 AWSILAGAETQY
TRBV5-6 ASSAGLSSYEQY
TRBV10-1 ASRPPGGRYGYT
TRBV18 ASSGQGHRNTEAF
TRBV19 ASSPTQGTEAF
TRBV7-9 ASSSQGYTIY
TRBV21-1 ASSKDNRGRETQY
TRBV2 ASSSDYTDTQY
TRBV7-9 ASSPLEGTIRNTIY
TRBV30 AWSVPRGYEQY
TRBV12-3/TRBV12-4 ASSDRGRYGYT
TRBV24-1 ATSDQDRDRGQETQY
TRBV24-1 ATNTGGISGNTIY
TRBV7-3 ASSSDRDTEAF
TRBV28 ASSVTTGWDYT
TRBV5-8 ASSLELAGPSTDTQY
TRBV19 ASSIDGQGFYGYT
TRBV7-2 ASSLQSYGEQY
TRBV2 ASRRAGGPYNEQF
TRBV6-2/TRBV6-3 ASSYGREGGEKLF
TRBV28 ATTGFSYEQY
TRBV30 AWSVGPEAF
TRBV27 ASSLPGRGRVTEAF
TRBV18 ASSPQGGTEAF
TRBV20-1 SASLGVRNTEAF
TRBV2 ASSRDKAIANYGYT
TRBV30 AWERGSEDTQY
TRBV19 ASSPTGLAEQY